This T cell receptor beta chain was found in a study of CD8+CD57+ T cells in acquired aplastic anemia. Study at large: Sorted CD4+ and CD8+ cells gave an average of approximately 3 ug of DNA. The average read count for CD4+ cells in healthy donors was around 9.9 million. Study-level points and caveats: The number of CD8+ CDR3 sequences shared by patients and controls was approximately 31. CD8+ Simpson's diversity did not differ significantly between patients and controls.

In regard to this clonotype: The antigen is not known.

Germline assignment: CDR1 SGHAT and CDR2 FQNNGV. With 2 bases removed from V and 0 bases from J, the gap between germline ends came to 13 bases. This CDR3 is 16 amino acids long. Using genomic DNA as the template, TCR beta VDJ and CDR3 profiling was carried out. A single record per CDR3 protein comes from TCRdb applying MiXCR to the reads. In the table there are 74,000 or so distinct CDR3 sequences, around half of which are singletons. The chain combines TRBV11-2 with TRBJ1-1; no reliable D call. This receptor was obtained from a human donor in good health, serving as a control. The specimen was sorted CD4+, CD8+, or CD8+CD57+ T cells (not recorded which) from PBMCs. CDR3 sequence (DNA): TGTGCCAGCAGCTTAAGGTCAGGTCTCGTGAACACTGAAGCTTTCTTT. This sequence encodes CASSLRSGLVNTEAFF.